The source of this T cell receptor (beta chain) is a study of blood T cells in healthy people across ages. The V and J ends lost 6 bases and 0 bases, in that order; junction bases with no gene match: 11. The CDR3 has 16 residues. This clonotype appeared many times. Its antigen remains unidentified. Primers used in a second PCR of roughly 6 to 11 cycles were a sample-barcoded 5' primer and a J-beta primer mix. Samples each returned at least 2.5 million CDR3-containing paired-end reads. TCRdb redid the calling of the 5' RACE reads with MiXCR, one entry per CDR3 protein. The sample holds approximately 1,000,000 distinct CDR3 sequences, more than 30% seen once. General observations from the study: Researchers report that TCR beta diversity correlated strongly with naive T cell percentage. With donor CMV status unknown, expanded clonotype changes were possibly confounded. Diversity was higher, and naive CD4+ cells more numerous, in long-lived donors than in aged donors.

Sequenced material: blood. The receptor was derived from a man aged 18 to 30 in good health. The V and J genes are TRBV12-3 or TRBV12-4 and TRBJ2-7; TRBD1 agrees at 7 bases. The CDR3 DNA follows: TGTGCCAGCAGCCCAATCGACAGGGCCAGCTCCTACGAGCAGTACTTC. Its protein product is CASSPIDRASSYEQYF.